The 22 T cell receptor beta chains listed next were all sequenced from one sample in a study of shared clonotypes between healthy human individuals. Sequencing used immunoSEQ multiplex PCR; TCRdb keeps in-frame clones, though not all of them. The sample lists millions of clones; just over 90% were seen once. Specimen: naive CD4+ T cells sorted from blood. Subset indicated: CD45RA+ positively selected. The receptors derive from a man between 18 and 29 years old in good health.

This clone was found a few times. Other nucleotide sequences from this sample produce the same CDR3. CDR3 sequence reads: CSVGQRLNTEAFF. The CDR3 DNA is TGCAGCGTTGGTCAACGGCTGAACACTGAAGCTTTCTTT. The chain uses TRBV29-1 and TRBJ1-1, with D uncertain. The germline CDR1 and CDR2 sequences are SQVTM and ANQGSEA. Trimming removed 4 bases at V and 0 bases at J, with 9 bases between. CDR3 length: 13 residues.

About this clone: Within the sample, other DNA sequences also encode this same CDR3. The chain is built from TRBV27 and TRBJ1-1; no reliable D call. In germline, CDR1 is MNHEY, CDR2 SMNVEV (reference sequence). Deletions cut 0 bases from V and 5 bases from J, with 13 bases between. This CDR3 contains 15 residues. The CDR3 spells CASSLSEGRNTEAFF. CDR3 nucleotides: TGTGCCAGCAGTTTATCAGAGGGAAGGAATACTGAAGCTTTCTTT.

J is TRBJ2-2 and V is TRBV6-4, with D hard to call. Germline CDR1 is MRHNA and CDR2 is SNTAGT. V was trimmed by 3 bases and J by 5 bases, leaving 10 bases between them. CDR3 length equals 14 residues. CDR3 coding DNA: TGTGCCAGCAGTGATTTTGAAGGGACCGGGGAGCTGTTTTTT. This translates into CASSDFEGTGELFF.

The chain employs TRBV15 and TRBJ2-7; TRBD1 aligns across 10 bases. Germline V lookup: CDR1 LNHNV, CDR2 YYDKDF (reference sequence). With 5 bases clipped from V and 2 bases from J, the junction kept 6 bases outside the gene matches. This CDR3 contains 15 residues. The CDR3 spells CATSEGQGFTYEQYF. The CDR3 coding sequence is TGTGCCACCAGCGAGGGACAGGGGTTTACCTACGAGCAGTACTTC.

The CDR3 coding sequence is TGTGCCAGCAGTCCCGACCTAGCGGGAGGAAACAATGAGCAGTTCTTC. Its protein is CASSPDLAGGNNEQFF. The chain carries TRBV6-6 and TRBJ2-1, with 11 bases identical to TRBD2. The CDR3 totals 16 residues. The J segment lost 5 bases and the V segment lost 5 bases, leaving 8 bases of the junction unmatched. Germline-derived CDR1 and CDR2 are MNHNY and SVGAGI (reference sequence).

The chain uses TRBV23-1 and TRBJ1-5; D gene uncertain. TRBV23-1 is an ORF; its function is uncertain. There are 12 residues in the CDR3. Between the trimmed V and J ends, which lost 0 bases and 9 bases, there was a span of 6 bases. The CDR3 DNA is TGCGCCAGCAGTCAATCGAGGACGCCCCAGCATTTT. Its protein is CASSQSRTPQHF.

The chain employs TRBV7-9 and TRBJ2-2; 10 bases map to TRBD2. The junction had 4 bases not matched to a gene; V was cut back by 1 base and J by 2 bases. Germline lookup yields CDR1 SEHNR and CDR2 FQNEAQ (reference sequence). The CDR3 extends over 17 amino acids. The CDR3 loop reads CASSLVIAGGNTGELFF. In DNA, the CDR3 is TGTGCCAGCAGCTTAGTGATAGCGGGGGGAAACACCGGGGAGCTGTTTTTT.

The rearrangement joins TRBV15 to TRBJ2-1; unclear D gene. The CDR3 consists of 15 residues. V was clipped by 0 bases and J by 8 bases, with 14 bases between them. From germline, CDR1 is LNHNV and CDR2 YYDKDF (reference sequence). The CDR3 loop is CATSRDLTQYDEQFF. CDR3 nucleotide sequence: TGTGCCACCAGCAGAGATCTTACCCAGTATGATGAGCAGTTCTTC.

In DNA, the CDR3 is TGCGCCAGCATCGTTCAGGGGGGCACTGAAGCTTTCTTT. It yields the protein CASIVQGGTEAFF. The chain employs TRBV5-1 and TRBJ1-1; TRBD1 matches at 7 bases. J was trimmed by 4 bases and V by 6 bases; bases with no gene match: 6. This CDR3 comprises 13 residues. Germline V gene lookup returns CDR1 SGHRS and CDR2 YFSETQ.

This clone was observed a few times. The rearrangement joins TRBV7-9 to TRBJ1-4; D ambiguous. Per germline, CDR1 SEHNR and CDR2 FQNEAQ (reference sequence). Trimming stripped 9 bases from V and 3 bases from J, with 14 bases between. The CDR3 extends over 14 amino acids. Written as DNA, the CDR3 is TGTGCCAGACCCTCGCTGAGGGCTAATGAAAAACTGTTTTTT. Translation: CARPSLRANEKLFF.

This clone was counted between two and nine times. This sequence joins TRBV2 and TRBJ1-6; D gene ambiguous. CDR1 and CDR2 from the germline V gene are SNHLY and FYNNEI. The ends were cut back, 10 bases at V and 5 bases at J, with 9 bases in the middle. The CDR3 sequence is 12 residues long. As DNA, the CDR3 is TGTGCCACCAAAATCAATAATTCACCCCTCCACTTT. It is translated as CATKINNSPLHF.

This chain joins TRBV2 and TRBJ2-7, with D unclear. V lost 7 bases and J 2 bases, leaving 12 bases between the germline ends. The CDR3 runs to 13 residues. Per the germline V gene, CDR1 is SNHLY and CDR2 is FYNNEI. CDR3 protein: CASNQVPTYEQYF. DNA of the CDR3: TGTGCCAGCAATCAAGTTCCCACCTACGAGCAGTACTTC.

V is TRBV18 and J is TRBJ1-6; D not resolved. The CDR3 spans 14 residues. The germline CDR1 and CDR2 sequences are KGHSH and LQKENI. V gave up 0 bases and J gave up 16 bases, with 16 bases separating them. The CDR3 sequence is CASSPPDSRVPLHF. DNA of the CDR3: TGTGCCAGCTCACCACCGGATTCACGAGTTCCTCTCCACTTT.

The CDR3 sequence is CASSSVQETQYF. CDR3 nucleotides: TGTGCCAGTAGTTCAGTCCAAGAGACCCAGTACTTC. The V and J genes are TRBV19 and TRBJ2-5; D unclear. The length of the CDR3 is 12 residues. Germline CDR1 reads LNHDA; CDR2 reads SQIVND (reference sequence). Trimming stripped 5 bases from V and 1 base from J, with 5 bases between.

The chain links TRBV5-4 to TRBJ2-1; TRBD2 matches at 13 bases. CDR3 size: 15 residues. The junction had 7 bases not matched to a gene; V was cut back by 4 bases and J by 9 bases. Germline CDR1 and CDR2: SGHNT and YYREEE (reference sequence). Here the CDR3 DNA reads TGTGCCAGCAGCCCCGGACTAGCGGGAGTTGTTGAGCAGTTCTTC. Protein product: CASSPGLAGVVEQFF.

CDR3 DNA sequence: TGTGCCAGCAGTTTACCTGGAGAGGCCAAAAACATTCAGTACTTC. The encoded protein is CASSLPGEAKNIQYF. The chain links TRBV28 to TRBJ2-4; D ambiguous. The CDR3 runs to 15 residues. CDR1 MDHEN and CDR2 SYDVKM come from the germline V gene. V lost 2 bases and J 1 base, leaving 9 bases between the germline ends.

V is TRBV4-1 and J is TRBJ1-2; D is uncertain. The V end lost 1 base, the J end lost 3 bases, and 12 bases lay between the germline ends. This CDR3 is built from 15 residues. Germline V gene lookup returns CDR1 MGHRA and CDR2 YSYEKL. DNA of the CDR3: TGCGCCAGCAGCCAAGGCGAGCCTAGGGACTATGGCTACACCTTC. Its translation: CASSQGEPRDYGYTF.

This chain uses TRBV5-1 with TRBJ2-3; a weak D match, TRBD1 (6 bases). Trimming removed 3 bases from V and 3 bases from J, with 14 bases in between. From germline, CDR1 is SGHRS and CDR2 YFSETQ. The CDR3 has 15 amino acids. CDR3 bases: TGCGCCAGCAGCTCGGACAGTTATCGGACAGATACGCAGTATTTT. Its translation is CASSSDSYRTDTQYF. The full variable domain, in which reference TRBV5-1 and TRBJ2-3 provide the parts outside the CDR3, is KAGVTQTPRYLIKTRGQQVTLSCSPISGHRSVSWYQQTPGQGLQFLFEYFSETQRNKGNFPGRFSGRQFSNSRSEMNVSTLELGDSALYLCASSSDSYRTDTQYFGPGTRLTVL.

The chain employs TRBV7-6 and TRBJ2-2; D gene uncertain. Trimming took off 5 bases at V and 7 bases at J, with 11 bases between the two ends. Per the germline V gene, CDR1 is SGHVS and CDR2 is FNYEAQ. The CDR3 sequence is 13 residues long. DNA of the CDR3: TGTGCCAGCAGCCGCTTTATCGACGGGGAGCTGTTTTTT. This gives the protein CASSRFIDGELFF.

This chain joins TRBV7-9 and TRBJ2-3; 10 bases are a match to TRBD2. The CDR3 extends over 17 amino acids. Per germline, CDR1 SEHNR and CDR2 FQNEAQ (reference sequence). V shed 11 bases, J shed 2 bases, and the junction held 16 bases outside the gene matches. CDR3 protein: CAHPEEASGGLTDTQYF. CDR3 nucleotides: TGTGCCCATCCGGAGGAGGCTAGCGGGGGACTCACAGATACGCAGTATTTT. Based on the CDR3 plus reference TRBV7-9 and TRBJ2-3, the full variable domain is DTGVSQNPRHKITKRGQNVTFRCDPISEHNRLYWYRQTLGQGPEFLTYFQNEAQLEKSRLLSDRFSAERPKGSFSTLEIQRTEQGDSAMYLCAHPEEASGGLTDTQYFGPGTRLTVL.

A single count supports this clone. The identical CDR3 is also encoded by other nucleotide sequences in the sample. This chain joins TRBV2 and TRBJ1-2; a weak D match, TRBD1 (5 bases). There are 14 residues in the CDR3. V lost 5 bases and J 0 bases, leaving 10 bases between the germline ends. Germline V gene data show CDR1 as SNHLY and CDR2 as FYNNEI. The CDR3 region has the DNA TGTGCCAGCAGTTCTCAGGGAGCTAACTATGGCTACACCTTC. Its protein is CASSSQGANYGYTF.

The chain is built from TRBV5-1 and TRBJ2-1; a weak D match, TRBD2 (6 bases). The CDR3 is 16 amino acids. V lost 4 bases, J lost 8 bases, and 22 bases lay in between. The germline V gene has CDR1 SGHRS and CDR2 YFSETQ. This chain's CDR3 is CASSLLGRDSPHEQFF. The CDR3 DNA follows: TGCGCCAGCAGCCTGCTCGGGCGGGATTCCCCCCATGAGCAGTTCTTC.